Following are 14 T cell receptor beta chains from one sample sequenced in a study of blood T cell repertoires in COVID-19 (dated by TCRdb to the early 2020s). The library was built by means of the immunoSEQ multiplex PCR assay. As stored in TCRdb, this immuneACCESS dataset retains in-frame rearrangements with V and J assigned. A fraction of the clones does not appear; measured against another copy, unresolved V genes explain less than half of the discrepancy, and the remainder lacks a known reason. A total of around 100,000 clones appear in this sample, roughly 80% of them only once. The ten largest make up approximately 22% of the sample. Source material: peripheral blood. These receptors were obtained from a man aged 65-85 years with active or convalescent COVID-19.

This rearrangement joins TRBV13 to TRBJ2-7; D is unclear. V shed 3 bases and J shed 5 bases, with 11 bases lying between them. CDR1 and CDR2 (germline): PRHDT, FYEKMQ (reference sequence). The CDR3 consists of 13 residues. The CDR3 spells CASSFRPADEQYF. The CDR3 bases are TGTGCCAGCAGCTTTAGGCCTGCGGACGAGCAGTACTTC. Full variable domain (outside the CDR3, taken from reference TRBV13 and TRBJ2-7): AAGVIQSPRHLIKEKRETATLKCYPIPRHDTVYWYQQGPGQDPQFLISFYEKMQSDKGSIPDRFSAQQFSDYHSELNMSSLELGDSALYFCASSFRPADEQYFGPGTRLTVT.

The rearrangement uses TRBV20-1 and TRBJ1-1; D remains unclear. V was cut by 3 bases and J by 5 bases, with 13 bases left in between. The CDR3 sequence is 13 residues long. Germline CDR1 is DFQATT and CDR2 is SNEGSKA (reference sequence). Here the CDR3 DNA reads TGCAGTGCTAGTGGAGGGCTGGGGACTGAAGCTTTCTTT. It yields the protein CSASGGLGTEAFF.

V is TRBV5-1 and J is TRBJ2-2, with D maybe TRBD1 (6 bases). The CDR3 spans 14 residues. Trimming removed 6 bases at V and 3 bases at J, with 12 bases between. The germline V gene encodes CDR1 SGHRS and CDR2 YFSETQ. The CDR3 DNA follows: TGCGCCAGCAACCCGACAGGCTACACCGGGGAGCTGTTTTTT. It encodes CASNPTGYTGELFF. The full variable domain, with the rest looked up from reference TRBV5-1 and TRBJ2-2, is KAGVTQTPRYLIKTRGQQVTLSCSPISGHRSVSWYQQTPGQGLQFLFEYFSETQRNKGNFPGRFSGRQFSNSRSEMNVSTLELGDSALYLCASNPTGYTGELFFGEGSRLTVL.

This sequence joins TRBV2 and TRBJ1-5; a weak D match, TRBD1 (5 bases). Germline V CDR1 and CDR2: SNHLY, FYNNEI. V lost 9 bases, J lost 7 bases, and 19 bases lay in between. The CDR3 totals 14 residues. CDR3 loop: CASRTGTMGQPQHF. The CDR3 nucleotides read TGTGCCAGTCGGACCGGGACTATGGGACAGCCCCAGCATTTT. Together with reference TRBV2 and TRBJ1-5, the CDR3 gives the full variable domain: EPEVTQTPSHQVTQMGQEVILRCVPISNHLYFYWYRQILGQKVEFLVSFYNNEISEKSEIFDDQFSVERPDGSNFTLKIRSTKLEDSAMYFCASRTGTMGQPQHFGDGTRLSIL.

The rearrangement links TRBV25-1 to TRBJ1-1; no reliable D call. Trimming took 5 bases from V and 5 from J, leaving 9 bases between them. Germline lookup yields CDR1 MGHDK and CDR2 SYGVNS. The CDR3 is made up of 12 amino acids. The DNA for the CDR3 is TGTGCCAGCAGTCCGGGGAGAACTGAAGCTTTCTTT. This gives the protein CASSPGRTEAFF. Combining the CDR3 with reference TRBV25-1 and TRBJ1-1 gives the whole variable domain EADIYQTPRYLVIGTGKKITLECSQTMGHDKMYWYQQDPGMELHLIHYSYGVNSTEKGDLSSESTVSRIRTEHFPLTLESARPSHTSQYLCASSPGRTEAFFGQGTRLTVV.

This rearrangement joins TRBV6-6 to TRBJ2-4, with 10 nucleotides matching TRBD2. Germline CDR1 reads MNHNY; CDR2 reads SVGAGI (reference sequence). The CDR3 spans 20 residues. V lost 5 bases to trimming and J lost 3 bases; unmatched junction nucleotides: 19. CDR3 coding DNA: TGTGCCAGCAGTCCGCCCCTGACTAGCGGGTCTTCCTTAGGCAAAAACATTCAGTACTTC. This sequence encodes CASSPPLTSGSSLGKNIQYF.

The chain combines TRBV2 with TRBJ2-2; possible D gene TRBD1, 5 bases. The CDR3 has 12 residues. CDR1 is SNHLY, CDR2 FYNNEI, per germline. V shed 6 bases and J shed 5 bases, with 7 bases lying between them. CDR3 in amino acids: CASRKGTGELFF. Here the CDR3 DNA reads TGTGCCAGCAGGAAGGGGACCGGGGAGCTGTTTTTT.

The rearrangement joins TRBV9 to TRBJ2-2, with 11 bases matching TRBD2. The J segment lost 4 bases and the V segment lost 0 bases, leaving 2 bases of the junction unmatched. Germline assignment: CDR1 SGDLS and CDR2 YYNGEE. The CDR3 is 16 residues long. CDR3 bases: TGTGCCAGCAGCGTAGCAACTAGCGGGAGCACCGGGGAGCTGTTTTTT. Its translation is CASSVATSGSTGELFF.

The chain has TRBV2 and TRBJ1-1; D is unclear. The CDR3 spans 13 residues. Trimming took 3 bases from V and 1 from J, leaving 6 bases between them. The germline V gene encodes CDR1 SNHLY and CDR2 FYNNEI. The CDR3 region is CASSDRENTEAFF. CDR3 nucleotide sequence: TGTGCCAGCAGTGACCGAGAGAACACTGAAGCTTTCTTT.

The rearrangement joins TRBV11-2 to TRBJ2-2; 9 nucleotides line up with TRBD2. CDR1 is SGHAT, CDR2 FQNNGV, per germline. V was pared by 4 bases and J by 5 bases, with 5 bases of the junction left unmatched. This CDR3 comprises 15 residues. CDR3 nucleotide sequence: TGTGCCAGCAGCTCTCTAGCGGGGCGGACCGGGGAGCTGTTTTTT. Amino acid sequence: CASSSLAGRTGELFF.

The CDR3 loop reads CASSFGIDRSSGNTIYF. CDR3 coding DNA: TGCGCCAGCAGCTTCGGCATTGACAGGAGCTCTGGAAACACCATATATTTT. The chain uses TRBV5-1 and TRBJ1-3; a possible D gene is TRBD1 (6 bases). V was pared by 2 bases and J by 0 bases, with 15 bases between. The CDR3 loop spans 17 amino acids. Germline V gives CDR1 SGHRS, CDR2 YFSETQ.

The V call is TRBV6-6, the J call TRBJ1-2; D is uncertain. The germline V gene has CDR1 MNHNY and CDR2 SVGAGI (reference sequence). The ends were cut back, 2 bases at V and 4 bases at J, with 8 bases in the middle. This CDR3 region has 13 residues. Here the CDR3 reads CASSYGLTYGYTF. CDR3 nucleotides: TGTGCCAGCAGTTACGGGCTGACCTATGGCTACACCTTC.

This chain links TRBV28 with TRBJ1-4, with a weak D call TRBD1 (6 bases). Per germline, CDR1 MDHEN and CDR2 SYDVKM. This CDR3 has 14 amino acids. Trimming took off 1 base at V and 7 bases at J, with 10 bases between the two ends. The CDR3 here is CASSLSGGGEKLFF. The CDR3, as DNA: TGTGCCAGCAGTTTATCGGGGGGCGGTGAAAAACTGTTTTTT.

The chain couples TRBV3-1 (or the pseudogene TRBV3-2) to TRBJ1-6; tentative D call: TRBD1 (6 bases). CDR1 is LGHDT and CDR2 is YNNKEL in the germline V gene (reference sequence). There are 18 residues in the CDR3. V lost 0 bases, J lost 6 bases, and 18 bases lay in between. DNA for the CDR3: TGTGCCAGCAGCCAAGATAGGACGGGGGGCGCGGGTAATTCACCCCTCCACTTT. This translates into CASSQDRTGGAGNSPLHF.